The T cell receptor (beta chain) described here comes from a study of T cell responses to AZD1222 COVID-19 vaccine. Findings of the study overall: Clonal diversity may have been underestimated, and the donors were mostly white British, with more females than males. Seropositive AZD1222 recipients at baseline numbered only five to seven. Repertoire samples came only from after the peak T cell response.

Note on this clone: Its antigen is not identified.

Germline V gene lookup returns CDR1 SGHNT and CDR2 YYREEE (reference sequence). Trimming pared 5 bases from V and 2 bases from J, leaving 18 bases between. This CDR3 spans 16 amino acids. Some clones are missing from TCRdb's copy, which holds only in-frame ones; the method was immunoSEQ multiplex PCR. The sample shows about 120,000 clones, around nine tenths of them seen only once. The rearrangement uses TRBV5-4 and TRBJ2-3; the D gene is possibly TRBD2 (6 bases). The sample in question was peripheral blood, obtained on day 0 of MenACWY control vaccination. The origin of this receptor is an adult in good health. The CDR3 reads CASSPGGTAFTDTQYF. CDR3 in DNA: TGTGCCAGCAGTCCTGGCGGGACGGCATTCACAGATACGCAGTATTTT. Full variable domain (outside the CDR3, taken from reference TRBV5-4 and TRBJ2-3): ETGVTQSPTHLIKTRGQQVTLRCSSQSGHNTVSWYQQALGQGPQFIFQYYREEENGRGNFPPRFSGLQFPNYSSELNVNALELDDSALYLCASSPGGTAFTDTQYFGPGTRLTVL.